The sequence of this T cell receptor beta chain was determined in a study of blood T cell repertoires in COVID-19. This CDR3 is built from 14 residues. The V gene lost 2 bases and the J gene lost 7 bases, with 14 bases spanning the gap. Looked up from germline, CDR1 is SGHTA and CDR2 is FQGNSA. Some clones are missing from TCRdb's copy, which holds only in-frame ones; the method was immunoSEQ multiplex PCR. The repertoire holds more than 95,000 clones, with about four fifths as singletons. This clone has a count of ten or more. The rearrangement links TRBV7-2 to TRBJ1-1, with D possibly TRBD1 on 5 matching bases. Input material: peripheral blood. The sequence derives from a woman older than 75 with acute or convalescent COVID-19. The chain's CDR3 is CASSLLPRGDEAFF. The CDR3 DNA follows: TGTGCCAGCAGCTTATTACCGCGGGGGGATGAAGCTTTCTTT.